This entry lists 3 T cell receptor beta chains sequenced from one sample in a study of T-cell reconstitution after alpha-beta-depleted transplantation in children. Unique molecular identifiers were used to barcode this TCRbeta library. TCRdb itself ran the PCR reads through MiXCR, one entry per CDR3 protein. The profile shows approximately 350,000 distinct CDR3 sequences, about 9.4% of them singletons. The starting material was PBMCs from the stem cell graft donor, obtained from the stem cell graft. The receptors were sampled from a human donor who donated a stem cell graft to a child with acute lymphoblastic leukemia.

The chain joins TRBV11-1 to TRBJ2-3, with 8 positions matching TRBD2. The V segment lost 4 bases and the J segment 1 base; nucleotides outside the gene matches: 13. Germline V gene data show CDR1 as SGHAT and CDR2 as FQDESV (reference sequence). This CDR3 is built from 18 residues. The CDR3 is CASSSNRGGRGGTDTQYF. DNA for the CDR3: TGTGCCAGCAGCTCAAACCGCGGGGGGAGAGGCGGCACAGATACGCAGTATTTT.

This clonotype was seen repeatedly, ten times or more. This chain connects TRBV24-1 to TRBJ2-1; 9 bases match TRBD1. The V and J ends lost 0 bases and 7 bases, in that order; junction bases with no gene match: 3. Germline CDR1 reads KGHDR; CDR2 reads SFDVKD. CDR3 size: 15 residues. CDR3 protein: CATSDLGTGKNEQFF. CDR3 DNA sequence: TGTGCCACCAGTGATTTGGGGACAGGGAAGAATGAGCAGTTCTTC.

In this sample, this clonotype turned up a few times. The V call is TRBV5-1, the J call TRBJ2-1; 16 bases fit TRBD2. The CDR3 has 17 residues. J was trimmed by 6 bases and V by 1 base; bases with no gene match: 4. Germline values: CDR1 SGHRS, CDR2 YFSETQ. DNA for the CDR3: TGCGCCAGCAGCTTGTGGGGGACTAGCGGGAGGGCCAATGAGCAGTTCTTC. Protein: CASSLWGTSGRANEQFF.